This TCR beta chain is from a study of cytomegalovirus exposure and HLA in healthy donors. Study results and caveats: CMV antigen specificity of three CMV-associated chains was confirmed in vitro. Within the data, a cluster of highly shared sequence variants was likely a sequencing artifact.

As regards this clone: What it binds is unknown.

It was with 60 Vbeta and 13 Jbeta primers that the PCR ran. Produced via immunoSEQ multiplex PCR; TCRdb's table is partial and in-frame only. Among about 140,000 clones listed, 75% to 80% were seen once. The sequenced sample consisted of PBMCs. The sequence was collected from a man between 25 and 39 years old in good health and CMV-seronegative.

The CDR3 sequence: CASRGSLNTGELFF. CDR3 DNA: TGTGCCAGCAGAGGGAGTCTTAACACCGGGGAGCTGTTTTTT. The V and J genes are TRBV6-1 and TRBJ2-2; D might be TRBD2 (5 bases). The V end was cut by 6 bases, the J end by 2 bases, with 10 bases between. From germline, CDR1 is MNHNS and CDR2 SASEGT. This CDR3 region has 14 residues.